The clone carrying this T cell receptor beta chain was recorded many times. CDR3 length: 12 residues. Losses at the gene ends were 6 bases for V and 8 bases for J; bases not matched to a gene: 5. Germline V gene data show CDR1 as MNHEY and CDR2 as SVGAGI. This sample is drawn from a study of identical twins. A single record per CDR3 protein comes from TCRdb applying MiXCR to the 5' RACE reads. In the table there are approximately 250,000 distinct CDR3 sequences, roughly 7.1% of which are singletons. The data were also submitted as part of a second study, on T cells expressing NK-cell markers. That source notes: In about 6 donors, dominant CD3+CD56+NKG2C+ clones formed about 1.0-8% of CD8+ cells.

Sample: CD8+ T cells sorted from blood. The clonotype originates from a woman aged 18-35 years in good health. V and J are TRBV6-5 and TRBJ1-1; 8 bases match TRBD1. The CDR3 sequence: CASRQTGEEAFF. The CDR3 coding sequence is TGTGCCAGCAGACAGACAGGGGAAGAAGCTTTCTTT.